The 29 T cell receptor beta chains below all came from one sample that was sequenced in a study of blood T cell repertoires in COVID-19. Libraries were prepared by immunoSEQ multiplex PCR; TCRdb keeps only in-frame clonotypes and omits some of them. The repertoire holds more than 95,000 clones, with over 80% as singletons. What was sequenced was peripheral blood. The receptor source for this set is a man aged 25 to 45 with acute or convalescent COVID-19.

This rearrangement joins TRBV29-1 to TRBJ2-5, with D maybe TRBD2 (6 bases). The CDR3 sequence is 12 residues long. V dropped 1 base and J dropped 7 bases, with 10 bases sitting between them. Germline lookup yields CDR1 SQVTM and CDR2 ANQGSEA. CDR3 in DNA: TGCAGCGTTGAAGCCTTGGGGGGGACCCAGTACTTC. The encoded protein is CSVEALGGTQYF.

This chain uses TRBV10-3 with TRBJ2-5; D not resolved. CDR3 length: 11 amino acids. From germline, CDR1 is ENHRY and CDR2 SYGVKD. V lost 3 bases to trimming and J lost 4 bases, with 3 bases between them. Here the CDR3 reads CAISDLETQYF. In DNA form, the CDR3 reads TGTGCCATCAGTGACTTAGAGACCCAGTACTTC.

The rearrangement uses TRBV5-4 and TRBJ1-2; D not resolved. The V gene's germline CDR1 is SGHNT and CDR2 YYREEE (reference sequence). Trimming took 5 bases from V and 4 from J, leaving 12 bases between them. The CDR3 is 13 amino acids. CDR3 in DNA: TGTGCCAGCAGGGTACTCGGCGGCTATGGCTACACCTTC. Protein sequence: CASRVLGGYGYTF.

The rearrangement joins TRBV7-3 to TRBJ2-3; the match to TRBD1 covers 7 bases. This CDR3 spans 16 amino acids. The junction had 11 bases not matched to a gene; V was cut back by 4 bases and J by 4 bases. CDR1 and CDR2 from the germline V gene are SGHTA and FQGTGA. The CDR3 nucleotides are TGTGCCAGCAGCTACGGGGACAGCCGAATCCCAGATACGCAGTATTTT. It encodes CASSYGDSRIPDTQYF.

This chain joins TRBV4-3 and TRBJ2-3; 8 nucleotides line up with TRBD2. Losses at the gene ends were 1 base for V and 4 bases for J; bases not matched to a gene: 10. The CDR3 length is 17 residues. Germline CDR1 is LGHNA and CDR2 is YSLEER. The CDR3 loop reads CASSQAGGPAGADTQYF. Written as DNA, the CDR3 is TGCGCCAGCAGCCAAGCGGGGGGGCCGGCTGGCGCAGATACGCAGTATTTT.

This clone appeared a few times. The chain employs TRBV20-1 and TRBJ1-1, with D hard to call. The CDR3 is 13 residues long. Germline-derived CDR1 and CDR2 are DFQATT and SNEGSKA (reference sequence). V gave up 3 bases and J gave up 5 bases, with 13 bases separating them. The CDR3 here is CSASRGAVTEAFF. The DNA for the CDR3 is TGCAGTGCTAGTAGAGGTGCGGTAACTGAAGCTTTCTTT.

The chain is built from TRBV7-8 and TRBJ1-4; maybe TRBD1 (6 bases). This CDR3 is built from 14 residues. The germline CDR1 and CDR2 sequences are SGHVS and FQNEAQ. Trimming shortened V by 6 bases and J by 8 bases, and 16 bases separated the two germline ends. The CDR3 bases are TGTGCCAGCAGTCTACAGGGAACGAGAGAAAAACTGTTTTTT. This translates into CASSLQGTREKLFF.

Here the CDR3 DNA reads TGTGCCAGCAGTGACAGGGGCTATGGCTACACCTTC. This translates into CASSDRGYGYTF. This rearrangement joins TRBV2 to TRBJ1-2; weak D call: TRBD1 (6 bases). CDR3 length: 12 amino acids. The ends were cut back, 3 bases at V and 4 bases at J, with 6 bases in the middle. Germline V gene lookup returns CDR1 SNHLY and CDR2 FYNNEI.

The CDR3 sequence is CASRPTARNYGYTF. DNA for the CDR3: TGTGCCAGCAGACCGACAGCTAGAAACTATGGCTACACCTTC. The rearrangement uses TRBV27 and TRBJ1-2; TRBD1 might be the D (5 bases). CDR3 length: 14 residues. V was shortened by 6 bases and J by 2 bases, with 13 bases between the two germline ends. In germline, CDR1 is MNHEY, CDR2 SMNVEV (reference sequence).

In this sample, this clone turned up a few times. The J gene is TRBJ1-1, the V gene TRBV19; no reliable D call. Trimming pared 3 bases from V and 11 bases from J, leaving 19 bases between. CDR3 length: 14 amino acids. Germline V gene lookup returns CDR1 LNHDA and CDR2 SQIVND (reference sequence). CDR3 residues: CASSMYSPRDLAFF. The CDR3 bases are TGTGCCAGTAGTATGTACTCGCCACGAGACTTGGCTTTCTTT.

The gene calls are TRBV30 and TRBJ1-2; D may be TRBD1 (6 bases). The germline CDR1 and CDR2 sequences are GTSNPN and SVGIG (reference sequence). V was pared by 7 bases and J by 4 bases, with 13 bases between. The length of the CDR3 is 12 residues. CDR3 in amino acids: CAFGDTSYGYTF. CDR3 DNA: TGTGCCTTCGGGGACACCAGCTATGGCTACACCTTC.

The CDR3 loop is CASSADSSVNTEAFF. The CDR3 bases are TGTGCCAGCAGCGCGGACAGTTCAGTGAACACTGAAGCTTTCTTT. The gene calls are TRBV9 and TRBJ1-1; tentative D call: TRBD1 (6 bases). CDR3 length: 15 residues. Per germline, CDR1 SGDLS and CDR2 YYNGEE. V shed 3 bases and J shed 0 bases, with 12 bases lying between them. The full variable domain, its missing parts supplied by reference TRBV9 and TRBJ1-1, is DSGVTQTPKHLITATGQRVTLRCSPRSGDLSVYWYQQSLDQGLQFLIQYYNGEERAKGNILERFSAQQFPDLHSELNLSSLELGDSALYFCASSADSSVNTEAFFGQGTRLTVV.

The CDR3 DNA reads as TGTGCCAGTAGTGACGCCGGGACTAGCGGGGACACAGATACGCAGTATTTT. The encoded protein is CASSDAGTSGDTDTQYF. This sequence joins TRBV19 and TRBJ2-3, with 13 bases that match TRBD2. The V gene's germline CDR1 is LNHDA and CDR2 SQIVND (reference sequence). Trimming removed 5 bases from V and 2 bases from J; junction bases left unmatched: 7. This CDR3 has 17 residues.

This clone was observed a single time. The chain links TRBV4-1 to TRBJ2-1; 9 bases agree with TRBD2. This CDR3 spans 15 amino acids. Losses at the gene ends were 6 bases for V and 4 bases for J; bases not matched to a gene: 7. CDR1 is MGHRA and CDR2 is YSYEKL in the germline V gene. The CDR3 loop reads CASSLVREGYNEQFF. For the CDR3, the DNA is TGCGCCAGCAGTCTCGTGCGGGAGGGTTACAATGAGCAGTTCTTC.

The chain is built from TRBV11-3 and TRBJ2-1; perhaps TRBD2 as D (7 bases). Trimming removed 6 bases from V and 5 bases from J, with 20 bases in between. The germline V gene has CDR1 SGHNT and CDR2 YENEEA. The length of the CDR3 is 16 residues. CDR3 nucleotide sequence: TGTGCCAGCAGTAACAGGGAGGGCGGGTACCACAATGAGCAGTTCTTC. Encoded protein: CASSNREGGYHNEQFF.

The genes are TRBV7-3 and TRBJ2-1; weak D call: TRBD2 (6 bases). Germline CDR1 reads SGHTA; CDR2 reads FQGTGA. The V end lost 5 bases, the J end lost 2 bases, and 13 bases lay between the germline ends. The CDR3 consists of 15 residues. The CDR3 region has the DNA TGTGCCAGCAGCCCCATACTAGCTCCCTACAATGAGCAGTTCTTC. Its protein product is CASSPILAPYNEQFF. The full variable domain, in which reference TRBV7-3 and TRBJ2-1 provide the parts outside the CDR3, is GAGVSQTPSNKVTEKGKYVELRCDPISGHTALYWYRQSLGQGPEFLIYFQGTGAADDSGLPNDRFFAVRPEGSVSTLKIQRTERGDSAVYLCASSPILAPYNEQFFGPGTRLTVL.

This clone was recorded once. The chain couples TRBV5-1 to TRBJ2-3; the match to TRBD1 covers 12 bases. CDR3 size: 16 residues. Germline CDR1 reads SGHRS; CDR2 reads YFSETQ. V dropped 4 bases and J dropped 4; count of bases not matched to a gene: 7. The CDR3 coding sequence is TGCGCCAGCAGCGGCCGGGACAGGGGGCTTCCAGATACGCAGTATTTT. Encoded protein: CASSGRDRGLPDTQYF.

This clone has a handful of counts. The chain recombines TRBV11-2 with TRBJ2-5, with a tentative D call TRBD1 (6 bases). Trimming stripped 5 bases from V and 1 base from J, with 14 bases between. CDR3 size: 15 residues. The germline V gene has CDR1 SGHAT and CDR2 FQNNGV. The CDR3 bases are TGTGCCAGCAGCCTAAACCCAGGGGTCCAAGAGACCCAGTACTTC. Protein: CASSLNPGVQETQYF.

The genes are TRBV19 and TRBJ2-1; 8 bases align to TRBD2. CDR1 is LNHDA, CDR2 SQIVND, per germline (reference sequence). V lost 1 base, J lost 3 bases, and 5 bases stayed unmatched. The CDR3 has 16 amino acids. CDR3 in DNA: TGTGCCAGTAGTATAGGGTGGCTAGCGGGCTACAATGAGCAGTTCTTC. This gives the protein CASSIGWLAGYNEQFF.

At least ten counts were recorded for this clone. One end of the junction varies from germline; a read error may be responsible. CDR3 loop: CASSKEAGAVDTQYF. The CDR3 nucleotides read TGTGCCAGCAGCAAAGAAGCGGGGGCCGTTGATACGCAGTATTTT. The chain has TRBV4-2 and TRBJ2-3, with 8 bases identical to TRBD2. Germline values: CDR1 LGHNA, CDR2 YNFKEQ. CDR3 length: 15 amino acids.

This rearrangement joins TRBV7-8 to TRBJ2-3; the match to TRBD2 covers 12 bases. This CDR3 region has 16 residues. V lost 4 bases and J lost 2; bases outside the gene matches: 4. Germline CDR1 is SGHVS and CDR2 is FQNEAQ. CDR3 bases: TGTGCCAGCAGCTCACTAGCGGGGGGATCCACAGATACGCAGTATTTT. This codes for CASSSLAGGSTDTQYF. Full variable domain (outside the CDR3, taken from reference TRBV7-8 and TRBJ2-3): GAGVSQSPRYKVAKRGQDVALRCDPISGHVSLFWYQQALGQGPEFLTYFQNEAQLDKSGLPSDRFFAERPEGSVSTLKIQRTQQEDSAVYLCASSSLAGGSTDTQYFGPGTRLTVL.

There are a few counts of this clone. The V and J genes are TRBV19 and TRBJ1-1; TRBD1 matches at 10 bases. V shed 3 bases, J shed 5 bases, and the junction held 6 bases outside the gene matches. The CDR3 has 15 residues. Per the germline V gene, CDR1 is LNHDA and CDR2 is SQIVND (reference sequence). The CDR3 DNA sequence: TGTGCCAGTAGTATCGTGACAGGGGGCCGGACTGAAGCTTTCTTT. It translates to CASSIVTGGRTEAFF.

The rearrangement joins TRBV6-5 to TRBJ2-1; TRBD2 aligns across 9 bases. V shed 7 bases, J shed 5 bases, and the junction held 9 bases outside the gene matches. The CDR3 extends over 15 amino acids. The germline V gene has CDR1 MNHEY and CDR2 SVGAGI. The CDR3 DNA sequence: TGTGCCAGCACCGTAAGGACTAGCGTCAACAATGAGCAGTTCTTC. It codes for CASTVRTSVNNEQFF.

The rearrangement joins TRBV19 to TRBJ2-5; tentative D call: TRBD1 (6 bases). The germline CDR1 and CDR2 sequences are LNHDA and SQIVND (reference sequence). This CDR3 is 14 amino acids long. Trimming removed 5 bases from V and 4 bases from J, with 14 bases in between. CDR3 in amino acids: CASSGRDKPETQYF. As DNA, the CDR3 is TGTGCCAGTAGTGGCCGGGACAAGCCAGAGACCCAGTACTTC.

The chain employs TRBV7-8 and TRBJ1-6; maybe TRBD1 (5 bases). V was pared by 5 bases and J by 10 bases, with 9 bases between. The CDR3 spans 12 residues. The germline gives CDR1 SGHVS, CDR2 FQNEAQ. CDR3 loop: CASSLGGSPLHF. The CDR3 DNA is TGTGCCAGCAGCCTGGGGGGGTCACCCCTCCACTTT. Looking up the rest from reference TRBV7-8 and TRBJ1-6 gives the full variable domain: GAGVSQSPRYKVAKRGQDVALRCDPISGHVSLFWYQQALGQGPEFLTYFQNEAQLDKSGLPSDRFFAERPEGSVSTLKIQRTQQEDSAVYLCASSLGGSPLHFGNGTRLTVT.

This rearrangement joins TRBV29-1 to TRBJ2-7, with D possibly TRBD2 on 6 matching bases. The V gene's germline CDR1 is SQVTM and CDR2 ANQGSEA. The CDR3 has 11 residues. V lost 4 bases to trimming and J lost 7 bases, with 11 bases between them. The CDR3 DNA sequence: TGCAGCGTTGTAAGGGCGGGAGAGCAGTACGTC. Amino acid sequence: CSVVRAGEQYV.

The chain carries TRBV6-5 and TRBJ2-7; 8 bases match TRBD1. The CDR3 has 14 amino acids. J was trimmed by 2 bases and V by 7 bases; bases with no gene match: 7. Germline CDR1 is MNHEY and CDR2 is SVGAGI. Written as DNA, the CDR3 is TGTGCCAGCATTGGACAGGGTCAGACCTACGAGCAGTACTTC. It translates to CASIGQGQTYEQYF.

This sequence joins TRBV19 and TRBJ1-4; the D gene is possibly TRBD1 (6 bases). Germline V gene sequence: CDR1 LNHDA, CDR2 SQIVND (reference sequence). The CDR3 contains 14 residues. Trimming pared 6 bases from V and 5 bases from J, leaving 13 bases between. The CDR3 coding sequence is TGTGCCAGTAGCCAACAGGGACCCAATGAAAAACTGTTTTTT. Translated: CASSQQGPNEKLFF.

The V call is TRBV2, the J call TRBJ1-2, with D unresolved. V lost 2 bases, J lost 2 bases, and 15 bases lay in between. Germline V gene data show CDR1 as SNHLY and CDR2 as FYNNEI. CDR3 length equals 16 residues. CDR3 DNA sequence: TGTGCCAGCAGTGAAACGGACTTCTACGGAAACTATGGCTACACCTTC. Its translation is CASSETDFYGNYGYTF.